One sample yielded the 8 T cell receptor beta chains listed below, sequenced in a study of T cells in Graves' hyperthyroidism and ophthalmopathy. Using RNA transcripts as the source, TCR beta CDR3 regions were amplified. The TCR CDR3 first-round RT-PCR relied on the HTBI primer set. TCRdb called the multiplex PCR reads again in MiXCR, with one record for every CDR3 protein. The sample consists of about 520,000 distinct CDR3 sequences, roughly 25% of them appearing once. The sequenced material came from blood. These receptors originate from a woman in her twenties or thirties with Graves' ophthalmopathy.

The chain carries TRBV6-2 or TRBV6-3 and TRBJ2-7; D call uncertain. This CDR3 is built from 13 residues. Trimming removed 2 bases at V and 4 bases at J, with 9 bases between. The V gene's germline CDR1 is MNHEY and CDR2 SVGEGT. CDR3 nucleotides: TGTGCCAGCAGTTACAGGGTAAAATACGAGCAGTACTTC. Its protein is CASSYRVKYEQYF.

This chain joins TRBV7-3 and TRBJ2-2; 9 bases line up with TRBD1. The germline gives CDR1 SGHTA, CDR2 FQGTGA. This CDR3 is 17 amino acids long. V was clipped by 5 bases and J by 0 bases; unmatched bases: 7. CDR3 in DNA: TGTGCCAGCAGCCCTGGGACAGGGCTCGCGAACACCGGGGAGCTGTTTTTT. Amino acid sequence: CASSPGTGLANTGELFF.

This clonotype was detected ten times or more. The CDR3, as DNA: TGTGCCAGCAGCCCCTACCTCGGAGGGACGCATACTGAAGCTTTCTTT. This translates into CASSPYLGGTHTEAFF. The chain employs TRBV11-3 and TRBJ1-1; tentative D call: TRBD1 (5 bases). This CDR3 spans 16 amino acids. Germline V lookup: CDR1 SGHNT, CDR2 YENEEA. V gave up 5 bases and J gave up 5 bases, with 21 bases separating them.

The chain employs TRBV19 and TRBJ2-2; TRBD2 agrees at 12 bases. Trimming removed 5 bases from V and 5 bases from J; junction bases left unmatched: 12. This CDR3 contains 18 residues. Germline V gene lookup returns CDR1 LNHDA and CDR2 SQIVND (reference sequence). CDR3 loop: CASSGTLAGGPSTGELFF. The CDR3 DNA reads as TGTGCCAGTAGTGGAACCCTAGCGGGGGGGCCGAGTACCGGGGAGCTGTTTTTT.

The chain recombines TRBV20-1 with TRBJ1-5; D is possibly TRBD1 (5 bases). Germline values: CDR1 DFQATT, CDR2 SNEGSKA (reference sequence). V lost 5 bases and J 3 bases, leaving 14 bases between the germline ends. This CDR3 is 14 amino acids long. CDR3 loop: CSAGTAGVNQPQHF. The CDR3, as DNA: TGCAGTGCTGGGACCGCGGGGGTCAATCAGCCCCAGCATTTT.

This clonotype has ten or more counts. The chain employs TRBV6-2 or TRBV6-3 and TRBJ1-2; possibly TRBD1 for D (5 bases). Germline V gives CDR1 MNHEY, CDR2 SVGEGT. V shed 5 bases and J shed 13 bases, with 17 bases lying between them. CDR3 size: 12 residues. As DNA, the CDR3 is TGTGCCAGCAGTAAACGGGACGCCGGTGGCACCTTC. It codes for CASSKRDAGGTF.

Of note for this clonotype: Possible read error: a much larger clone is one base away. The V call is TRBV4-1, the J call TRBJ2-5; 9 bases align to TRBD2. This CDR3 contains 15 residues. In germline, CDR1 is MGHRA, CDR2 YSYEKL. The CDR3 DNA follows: TGCGCCAGCAGCCAAGATCGCGGGGGGGCAGAGACCCAGGACTTC. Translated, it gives CASSQDRGGAETQDF.

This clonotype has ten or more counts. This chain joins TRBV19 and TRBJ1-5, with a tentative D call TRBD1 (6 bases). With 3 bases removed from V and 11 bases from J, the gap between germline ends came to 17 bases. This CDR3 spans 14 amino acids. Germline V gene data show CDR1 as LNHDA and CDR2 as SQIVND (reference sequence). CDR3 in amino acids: CASSIGPRGRAQHF. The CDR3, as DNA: TGTGCCAGTAGTATCGGACCCAGGGGAAGGGCCCAGCATTTT.